This T cell receptor beta chain stems from a study of CD8 T cells in Susac syndrome. V shed 3 bases and J shed 0 bases, with 12 bases lying between them. CDR3 length equals 16 residues. The germline V gene encodes CDR1 ENHRY and CDR2 SYGVKD. Reverse transcription used about 0.45 to 1 ug RNA and random hexamers. The method of amplification for TCR beta CDR3 was immunoSEQ multiplex PCR, covering 54 Vbeta and 13 Jbeta. Using its own MiXCR run on the immunoSEQ multiplex PCR reads, TCRdb lists one record per CDR3 protein. The sample lists hundreds of thousands of distinct CDR3 sequences, approximately 90% occurring once.

The J gene is TRBJ2-1, the V gene TRBV10-3; no firm D call. Sequenced material: CD8+ T cells from PBMCs. This TCR was sampled from a human donor with multiple sclerosis. The CDR3 loop is CAISDLVRSSYNEQFF. The CDR3 region has the DNA TGTGCCATCAGTGATTTGGTCCGAAGCTCCTACAATGAGCAGTTCTTC.